The 18 T cell receptor delta chains below all came from one sample that was sequenced in a study of gammadelta T cells in human blood. TCRdb reprocessed the RT-PCR reads using CATT. This table has some 220 delta-chain clones, less than 35% appearing once. Material: Vgamma9Vdelta2 gamma-delta T cells from cord blood. The receptors come from a newborn.

On this clone: A far larger clone differs by one base, so this is likely a read error. The sample carries other DNA sequences with the same CDR3. The chain links TRDV2 to TRDJ1; TRDD3 matches 12 bases. No J segment appears in TCRdb, so it was assigned here by matching the sequence to germline. With 2 bases clipped from V and 0 bases from J, the junction kept 9 bases outside the gene matches. In germline, CDR1 is GEAIGNYY, CDR2 EKD. This CDR3 region has 18 residues. CDR3 amino acids: CACDKDWGIPYYTDKLIF. The DNA for the CDR3 is TGTGCCTGTGACAAGGACTGGGGGATACCCTACTACACCGATAAACTCATCTTT.

This clone was counted a single time. A much larger clone is a single base away; this may be a read error. The V gene is TRDV2, the J gene TRDJ3, with TRDD3 matching over 9 bases. Because TCRdb records no J gene, it was assigned here through a match of the DNA to germline. The CDR3 runs 20 residues. Germline V lookup: CDR1 GEAIGNYY, CDR2 EKD. CDR3 sequence (DNA): TGTGCCTGTGATACAATCTGGGGGATTCTTGACTCCTGGGACACACGACAGATGTTTTTC. This sequence encodes CACDTIWGILDSWDTRQMFF.

With respect to this clone: This probably arose from a read error, given a far larger clone one base away. The chain recombines TRDV2 with TRDJ1, with 8 bases fitting TRDD3. Assignment of the J gene here rests on matching the DNA to germline, because TCRdb gives none. The germline gives CDR1 GEAIGNYY, CDR2 EKD. CDR3 length equals 19 residues. In DNA form, the CDR3 reads TGTGCCTGTGGCACCAAAAGAACTGGGGGTAGACCCTACACCGATAAACTCATCTTT. Its translation is CACGTKRTGGRPYTDKLIF.

This clone is hyperexpanded. This sequence joins TRDV2 and TRDJ3, with D unclear. The length of the CDR3 is 15 residues. Germline V gene sequence: CDR1 GEAIGNYY, CDR2 EKD. V was cut by 3 bases and J by 0 bases, with 5 bases left in between. The CDR3 loop reads CACDPISWDTRQMFF. CDR3 DNA: TGTGCCTGTGACCCGATCTCCTGGGACACCCGACAGATGTTTTTC.

A note on this clone: A far larger clone lies a single base away; this is likely a read error. The chain uses TRDV2 and TRDJ1, with TRDD3 identical over 10 bases. Germline V gene data show CDR1 as GEAIGNYY and CDR2 as EKD. Trimming at V came to 5 bases and at J to 0 bases, leaving 17 bases not matched to a gene. The CDR3 covers 19 residues. CDR3 sequence reads: CACVSFSGDTKGYTDKLIF. The CDR3 nucleotides read TGTGCCTGTGTCAGTTTTTCGGGGGATACGAAGGGGTACACCGATAAACTCATCTTT.

This clone was picked up a small number of times. A far bigger clonotype differs at one base, so this is likely a read error. The gene calls are TRDV2 and TRDJ1; 8 bases match TRDD3. From germline, CDR1 is GEAIGNYY and CDR2 EKD. This CDR3 contains 19 residues. J was trimmed by 6 bases and V by 0 bases; bases with no gene match: 20. The CDR3 loop is CACDTHRLSQGYAIYKLIF. CDR3 in DNA: TGTGCCTGTGACACCCACCGATTAAGCCAGGGATACGCCATTTATAAACTCATCTTT.

This clone is termed hyperexpanded. The V gene is TRDV2, the J gene TRDJ3; 8 bases fit TRDD3. Trimming at V came to 3 bases and at J to 0 bases, leaving 9 bases not matched to a gene. The V gene's germline CDR1 is GEAIGNYY and CDR2 EKD. The CDR3 sequence is 19 residues long. CDR3 bases: TGTGCCTGTGACGTACTGGGGGTCCACCGCTCCTGGGACACCCGACAGATGTTTTTC. It specifies CACDVLGVHRSWDTRQMFF.

This clone has just a few counts. It is likely a read error: a sequence one base away is far more abundant. The V call is TRDV2, the J call TRDJ2; tentatively, D is TRDD3 (5 bases). Trimming pared 0 bases from V and 0 bases from J, leaving 13 bases between. The CDR3 contains 17 residues. Germline CDR1 is GEAIGNYY and CDR2 is EKD. CDR3 loop: CACDTVGRYPLTAQLFF. CDR3 nucleotide sequence: TGTGCCTGTGACACCGTGGGGAGATACCCTTTGACAGCACAACTCTTCTTT.

This clone is classed as hyperexpanded (1% or more). The chain links TRDV2 to TRDJ2; 7 bases agree with TRDD3. This CDR3 is 16 amino acids long. V shed 2 bases, J shed 1 base, and the junction held 6 bases outside the gene matches. CDR1 and CDR2 (germline): GEAIGNYY, EKD. CDR3 sequence reads: CACDRGGSHLTAQLFF. DNA of the CDR3: TGTGCCTGTGACAGGGGGGGATCTCATTTGACAGCACAACTCTTCTTT.

On this clone: Given a far larger clone just one base away, this is likely a sequencing read error. This same CDR3 is encoded by further DNA sequences in the sample. The V call is TRDV2, the J call TRDJ3; 9 bases align to TRDD3. This CDR3 has 16 residues. Germline loops: CDR1 GEAIGNYY, CDR2 EKD. The CDR3 reads CACDWGSSWDTRQMFF. The CDR3 DNA follows: TGTGCTTGTGACTGGGGGAGCTCCTGGGACACCCGACAGATGTTTTTC.

Worth noting for this clone: A far larger clone is off by one base, so a read error is likely. V gene TRDV2 combines with J gene TRDJ3; 7 positions match TRDD3. TCRdb does not report a J gene; here it was assigned by matching the DNA to germline references. This CDR3 has 17 residues. Per the germline V gene, CDR1 is GEAIGNYY and CDR2 is EKD. J gave up 0 bases and V 3 bases, and 4 bases lay outside the gene matches. The chain's CDR3 is CACDLGGGSWDTRQMFF. The DNA for the CDR3 is TGTGCCTGTGACCTGGGGGGTGGCTCCTGGGACACCCGACAGATGTTTTTC.

A remark on this clone: A far larger clone is one nucleotide away, so this likely arose from a read error. The chain carries TRDV2 and TRDJ1; 8 bases are shared with TRDD3. As TCRdb names no J gene, one was assigned here on the basis of a DNA match to germline. V lost 0 bases and J lost 9; bases outside the gene matches: 23. The germline V gene encodes CDR1 GEAIGNYY and CDR2 EKD. This CDR3 is built from 19 residues. CDR3 amino acids: CACDTHRLRQGYAIYELIF. The CDR3 DNA reads as TGTGCCTGTGACACCCACCGATTAAGACAGGGATACGCCATTTATGAACTCATCTTT.

As concerns this clone: Given a far larger clone just one base away, this is likely a sequencing read error. V and J are TRDV2 and TRDJ3, with 7 bases fitting TRDD3. The J gene was not available in TCRdb and was assigned here by matching the DNA to germline segments. The germline V gene encodes CDR1 GEAIGNYY and CDR2 EKD. The CDR3 is 18 residues long. CDR3 in amino acids: CAFDPLGFVSWDTRQMFF. The CDR3 nucleotides read TGTGCCTTTGACCCACTGGGGTTCGTCTCCTGGGACACCCGACAGATGTTTTTC.

There are a few counts of this clone. A read error likely explains this, since a far larger clone differs by one base. The gene calls are TRDV2 and TRDJ3, with 9 bases lining up with TRDD3. Germline trimming cut 1 base from V and 11 bases from J; bases unmatched to any gene: 8. CDR1 is GEAIGNYY and CDR2 is EKD in the germline V gene. This CDR3 has 16 residues. The chain's CDR3 is CACDTWGIEDPRQMFF. The CDR3, as DNA: TGTGCCTGTGACACGTGGGGGATAGAAGACCCCCGACAGATGTTTTTC.

With respect to this clone: Since a far larger clone is one base different, this is likely a read error. This same CDR3 is encoded by further DNA sequences in the sample. The V call is TRDV2, the J call TRDJ1, with TRDD3 matching over 13 bases. The CDR3 runs 14 residues. Germline V gene lookup returns CDR1 GEAIGNYY and CDR2 EKD. The CDR3 DNA is TGTGCGTGTGACACTGGGGGATACGGCGATAAACTCATCTTT. Translation gives CACDTGGYGDKLIF.

In its sample, this clone was seen a few times. A far larger clone is one nucleotide away, so this likely arose from a read error. The gene calls are TRDV2 and TRDJ1, with 13 bases that match TRDD3. There are 14 residues in the CDR3. Germline CDR1 and CDR2: GEAIGNYY and EKD. The CDR3 reads CAYDTLGDTPKLIF. As DNA, the CDR3 is TGTGCCTATGACACACTGGGGGATACGCCGAAACTCATCTTT.

This clone occurred a few times. A far larger clone lies a single base away; this is likely a read error. V is TRDV2 and J is TRDJ1; 12 bases fit TRDD3. Looked up from germline, CDR1 is GEAIGNYY and CDR2 is EKD. V shed 3 bases, J shed 4 bases, and the junction held 2 bases outside the gene matches. The CDR3 is 14 residues long. Here the CDR3 DNA reads TGTGCCTGTGACTCTGGGGGATACGGCGATAAACTCATCTTT. Its protein is CACDSGGYGDKLIF.

On this clone: A far larger clone is off by one base, so a read error is likely. This sequence joins TRDV2 and TRDJ1, with 9 bases matching TRDD3. The length of the CDR3 is 14 residues. The V gene's germline CDR1 is GEAIGNYY and CDR2 EKD. CDR3: CACDKLGDTDKRIF. CDR3 bases: TGTGCCTGTGACAAACTGGGGGACACCGATAAACGCATCTTT.